This TCR beta chain was sequenced during a study of glioma-infiltrating T cells. V lost 1 base, J lost 6 bases, and 12 bases lay in between. Germline V lookup: CDR1 SEHNR, CDR2 FQNEAQ (reference sequence). The CDR3 spans 14 residues. Many counts were recorded for this clonotype. Its antigen is currently unknown. General study points: Non-neoplastic patients had below-expected tissue-blood divergence, while all gliomas exceeded expectation. Only very few CDR3 sequences appeared in both tissue and blood.

TCR alpha and beta CDR3 regions were amplified from RNA using iRepertoire nested multiplex PCR. Input was roughly 85-450 ng of tissue mRNA or PBMC total RNA. MiXCR, run by TCRdb on the multiplex PCR reads, gives a single entry per CDR3 protein. The repertoire holds roughly 100,000 distinct CDR3 sequences, with less than 30% as singletons. The rearrangement links TRBV7-9 to TRBJ1-1, with D perhaps TRBD1 (5 bases). This sequence originates from a human donor with low-grade glioma or glioblastoma, undergoing nonglioma brain surgery, or in good health (not recorded which). Input material: glioma tissue, nonneoplastic brain tissue, or PBMCs (not recorded which). CDR3: CASSLGLGTPEAFF. The CDR3, as DNA: TGTGCCAGCAGCTTAGGACTGGGGACCCCTGAAGCTTTCTTT.